This T cell receptor (beta chain) derives from a study of blood T cell repertoires in COVID-19. Study information: T cells, B-cell-depleted T cells, or PBMCs supplied cDNA or gDNA.

Methods used by the authors: Reference gene primer amplification gave nucleated cell count estimates. Profiled with immunoSEQ multiplex PCR; TCRdb holds only in-frame clones, not every one. The V and J calls and the clone size are those of that table, but D and trimming were determined from the DNA. The repertoire holds hundreds of thousands of clones, with around nine tenths as singletons. The sample comprised peripheral blood. The sequence was collected from a woman in her 30s with COVID-19, enrolled during active disease.

CDR3 sequence: CAWRLAGVIGEQYF. As DNA, the CDR3 is TGTGCCTGGAGGCTAGCGGGAGTAATAGGCGAGCAGTACTTC. The V call is TRBV30, the J call TRBJ2-7, with TRBD2 matching 10 bases. The CDR3 is 14 residues long. V was pared by 3 bases and J by 6 bases, with 8 bases of the junction left unmatched. The germline CDR1 and CDR2 sequences are GTSNPN and SVGIG (reference sequence).